The 14 T cell receptor beta chains below come from one sample, sequenced in a study of persistence of HIV-infected CD4 T cells. For these receptors, no antigen is known. Sequencing used immunoSEQ version 4 in survey mode. Clones were read by immunoSEQ multiplex PCR, and TCRdb kept only the in-frame ones, dropping some. This sample yields roughly 41,000 clones, of which approximately 80% are seen a single time; less than 2% belongs to the top ten. The stimulus was lysate of CMV-infected fibroblasts, around 11 ug/mL. Memory cells lacking CD40L and CD69 with high CD45RO were sorted. This sample comprised CD4+ T cells sorted from PBMCs after roughly 17-hour stimulation, obtained from a patient who received antiretroviral therapy. The source is an adult man with HIV who was CMV-seropositive.

This chain joins TRBV6-1 and TRBJ1-6; D call uncertain. This CDR3 is 12 amino acids long. Trimming took off 3 bases at V and 11 bases at J, with 8 bases between the two ends. Germline CDR1 MNHNS, CDR2 SASEGT. The CDR3 DNA reads as TGTGCCAGCAGTGATGTCCCGGCACCCCTCCACTTT. Translating it yields CASSDVPAPLHF.

The genes are TRBV29-1 and TRBJ1-1, with D perhaps TRBD1 (5 bases). V was trimmed by 4 bases and J by 2 bases, leaving 11 bases between them. Germline CDR1 reads SQVTM; CDR2 reads ANQGSEA. The CDR3 totals 13 residues. CDR3 coding DNA: TGCAGCGTTGCGTATACAGGCAACACTGAAGCTTTCTTT. Its protein product is CSVAYTGNTEAFF.

In DNA, the CDR3 is TGTGCCAGTAGTCCTACGACTAGCGGGGCCGTTCCGAACACCGGGGAGCTGTTTTTT. As protein: CASSPTTSGAVPNTGELFF. This chain connects TRBV19 to TRBJ2-2, with 11 bases that match TRBD2. Germline V gene sequence: CDR1 LNHDA, CDR2 SQIVND (reference sequence). The length of the CDR3 is 19 residues. The ends lost 5 bases at V and 0 bases at J; junction bases unmatched: 11.

J is TRBJ1-2 and V is TRBV18; the match to TRBD1 covers 7 bases. V was clipped by 3 bases and J by 4 bases; unmatched bases: 8. Germline V gene lookup returns CDR1 KGHSH and CDR2 LQKENI. CDR3 size: 15 residues. The CDR3 reads CASSPDRERSYGYTF. As DNA, the CDR3 is TGTGCCAGCTCACCTGACAGGGAACGGAGCTATGGCTACACCTTC.

The genes are TRBV7-3 and TRBJ2-2; weak D call: TRBD1 (5 bases). The germline V gene encodes CDR1 SGHTA and CDR2 FQGTGA. The CDR3 consists of 13 residues. Trimming stripped 6 bases from V and 7 bases from J, with 12 bases between. CDR3: CASRQARDGELFF. The CDR3 nucleotides are TGTGCCAGCAGACAGGCAAGGGACGGGGAGCTGTTTTTT. The variable domain in full, completed from reference TRBV7-3 and TRBJ2-2, reads GAGVSQTPSNKVTEKGKYVELRCDPISGHTALYWYRQSLGQGPEFLIYFQGTGAADDSGLPNDRFFAVRPEGSVSTLKIQRTERGDSAVYLCASRQARDGELFFGEGSRLTVL.

V gene TRBV7-4 combines with J gene TRBJ1-1; no clear D gene. In germline, CDR1 is SGHVT, CDR2 SQSDAQ. This CDR3 spans 13 amino acids. Deletions cut 5 bases from V and 6 bases from J, with 13 bases between. The CDR3 here is CASSPNPRSEAFF. CDR3 bases: TGTGCCAGCAGCCCTAACCCGCGGTCTGAAGCTTTCTTT.

As for this clone: Mismatch with germline at one junction end may stem from a read error. The chain combines TRBV10-1 with TRBJ1-5, with a possible D match to TRBD1 (6 bases). This CDR3 spans 12 amino acids. From germline, CDR1 is WNHNN and CDR2 SYGVQD (reference sequence). The CDR3 DNA reads TGCGCCAGCCTACAGGGCAACCAGCCCCAGCATTTT. It codes for CASLQGNQPQHF.

The chain joins TRBV30 to TRBJ1-5, with TRBD1 as a possible D gene (6 bases). The CDR3 covers 16 residues. From germline, CDR1 is GTSNPN and CDR2 SVGIG (reference sequence). Deletions cut 2 bases from V and 2 bases from J, with 16 bases between. CDR3 in amino acids: CAWSFSGRGGNQPQHF. CDR3 in DNA: TGTGCCTGGAGTTTCTCTGGAAGGGGGGGCAATCAGCCCCAGCATTTT.

This chain joins TRBV5-1 and TRBJ1-1, with D maybe TRBD1 (5 bases). The CDR3 length is 16 residues. Germline CDR1 reads SGHRS; CDR2 reads YFSETQ. The V and J ends lost 3 bases and 4 bases respectively, with 19 bases between them. In nucleotides, the CDR3 is TGCGCCAGCAGCTCCTCGGTTGCAGGGAAGAGCACTGAAGCTTTCTTT. Translation: CASSSSVAGKSTEAFF.

For this clone: Germline is not matched at one junction end, which may reflect a read error. The sample has other DNA sequences that encode this CDR3 too. This chain connects TRBV14 to TRBJ2-4, with D perhaps TRBD2 (6 bases). CDR3 size: 16 residues. Germline V CDR1 and CDR2: SGHDN, FVKESK. The CDR3 region is CASSQEVGGAKNIQYF. For the CDR3, the DNA is TGTGCCAGTAGCCAAGAGGTCGGGGGAGCCAAAAACATTCAGTACTTC.

This clone appeared a single time. J is TRBJ2-1 and V is TRBV11-2; 12 bases map to TRBD2. Germline assignment: CDR1 SGHAT and CDR2 FQNNGV. With V trimmed by 4 bases and J by 4 bases, 2 bases remained unmatched. The CDR3 sequence is 15 residues long. The CDR3 DNA is TGTGCCAGCAGCTCGGGACTAGCGGGTTACAATGAGCAGTTCTTC. Translating it yields CASSSGLAGYNEQFF.

This chain joins TRBV5-1 and TRBJ1-1; 7 nucleotides agree with TRBD1. Germline V gene lookup returns CDR1 SGHRS and CDR2 YFSETQ. V was clipped by 4 bases and J by 0 bases; unmatched bases: 3. There are 14 residues in the CDR3. In DNA, the CDR3 is TGCGCCAGCAGCCCCGACAGGGTGAACACTGAAGCTTTCTTT. Translating gives CASSPDRVNTEAFF.

The rearrangement uses TRBV19 and TRBJ2-3, with 7 bases matching TRBD2. This CDR3 has 15 residues. Per germline, CDR1 LNHDA and CDR2 SQIVND (reference sequence). The V segment lost 5 bases and the J segment 2 bases; nucleotides outside the gene matches: 7. The DNA for the CDR3 is TGTGCCAGTAGTCGCCTGGGGGGGAACACAGATACGCAGTATTTT. Protein sequence: CASSRLGGNTDTQYF.

This clone was seen a single time. The chain is built from TRBV9 and TRBJ1-2; 8 bases map to TRBD1. Germline V lookup: CDR1 SGDLS, CDR2 YYNGEE. The length of the CDR3 is 16 residues. Trimming cost V 0 bases and J 3 bases; bases outside gene matches: 7. DNA of the CDR3: TGTGCCAGCAGCGTAGGGGGCTTACAGGGGGACTATGGCTACACCTTC. This gives the protein CASSVGGLQGDYGYTF.